This T cell receptor (beta chain) was observed in a study of beta chain features in type 1 diabetes. Overall study: All samples combined gave about 100 million sorted cells for examination. Study-wide results and limits: A PCR bias possibly favoring shorter templates would apply equally to patients and controls. The naive, central memory and Treg TCRB repertoires of patients appeared to be more similar to one another than those of healthy donors.

This CDR3 is built from 12 residues. V was clipped by 4 bases and J by 2 bases, with 4 bases between them. Germline loops: CDR1 SGHTA, CDR2 FQGTGA. Of the isolated RNA, all was reverse transcribed, and so the sequenced material was expressed TCRB transcripts. Data came from immunoSEQ multiplex PCR; TCRdb stores just in-frame clones and leaves some out. The sample lists fewer than 650,000 clones; 15% to 17% were seen once. This clone was found many times. The antigen remains unidentified. The receptor was isolated from a man between 18 and 35 years old in good health. V gene TRBV7-3 combines with J gene TRBJ2-3; no clear D gene. Source material: naive CD4+ T cells from blood. CDR3 amino acids: CASSSATDTQYF. DNA of the CDR3: TGTGCCAGCAGCTCGGCCACAGATACGCAGTATTTT.